The 24 T cell receptor beta chains listed next were all sequenced from one sample in a study of radiotherapy plus CTLA-4 blockade in lung cancer. The method was immunoSEQ multiplex PCR; TCRdb's version includes in-frame clones alone and lacks a portion of them. The sample holds approximately 69,000 clones, approximately 80% seen once. Sequencing was performed on peripheral blood, taken from a patient treated with radiotherapy plus ipilimumab. The receptors originated from a human donor with non-small cell lung cancer who had a complete response to radiotherapy plus ipilimumab.

The V gene is TRBV7-2, the J gene TRBJ2-3, with 9 bases aligning to TRBD2. Germline trimming cut 4 bases from V and 3 bases from J; bases unmatched to any gene: 5. The CDR3 covers 15 residues. Looked up from germline, CDR1 is SGHTA and CDR2 is FQGNSA. The CDR3 DNA reads as TGTGCCAGCAGCTATGGACTAGCGCCGACAGATACGCAGTATTTT. Its protein product is CASSYGLAPTDTQYF.

The V and J genes are TRBV7-2 and TRBJ1-5; D uncertain. Trimming took off 5 bases at V and 2 bases at J, with 7 bases between the two ends. Germline V gives CDR1 SGHTA, CDR2 FQGNSA. This CDR3 is 13 amino acids long. The CDR3 coding sequence is TGTGCCAGCAGCCCCGGAGGCAATCAGCCCCAGCATTTT. As protein: CASSPGGNQPQHF.

The chain links TRBV6-5 to TRBJ1-6; D is unresolved. Germline values: CDR1 MNHEY, CDR2 SVGAGI. V dropped 6 bases and J dropped 5 bases, with 5 bases sitting between them. This CDR3 region has 12 residues. This chain's CDR3 is CASRENNSPLHF. CDR3 nucleotides: TGTGCCAGCAGGGAAAATAATTCACCCCTCCACTTT.

J is TRBJ2-5 and V is TRBV5-5; D is unclear. The germline V gene has CDR1 SGHKS and CDR2 YYEKEE (reference sequence). There are 11 residues in the CDR3. The V and J ends lost 0 bases and 10 bases respectively, with 7 bases between them. DNA of the CDR3: TGTGCCAGCAGCTTGGCCGGTAACCAGTACTTC. This translates into CASSLAGNQYF.

In this sample, this clone turned up a few times. The chain joins TRBV6-1 to TRBJ2-3; tentative D call: TRBD2 (5 bases). Germline lookup yields CDR1 MNHNS and CDR2 SASEGT. The V and J ends lost 3 bases and 6 bases respectively, with 10 bases between them. The CDR3 has 13 amino acids. DNA for the CDR3: TGTGCCAGCAGTGAGACGGACTTGGATACGCAGTATTTT. Its protein is CASSETDLDTQYF.

The J gene is TRBJ2-1, the V gene TRBV5-1, with 10 bases lining up with TRBD2. Trimming removed 0 bases from V and 8 bases from J; junction bases left unmatched: 5. The CDR3 extends over 15 amino acids. Germline V CDR1 and CDR2: SGHRS, YFSETQ. CDR3 bases: TGCGCCAGCAGCTTGGTGCCTAGCGGGAGCGATGAGCAGTTCTTC. This sequence encodes CASSLVPSGSDEQFF.

The chain links TRBV30 to TRBJ2-7; D possibly uses TRBD1 or TRBD2 (5 bases each). This CDR3 comprises 13 residues. The germline V gene has CDR1 GTSNPN and CDR2 SVGIG (reference sequence). Between the trimmed V and J ends, which lost 6 bases and 0 bases, there was a span of 12 bases. CDR3 loop: CACPGTNSYEQYF. In nucleotides, the CDR3 is TGTGCCTGTCCCGGGACGAACTCCTACGAGCAGTACTTC.

The rearrangement uses TRBV6-6 and TRBJ1-1, with no clear D. Germline V lookup: CDR1 MNHNY, CDR2 SVGAGI (reference sequence). Trimming pared 2 bases from V and 4 bases from J, leaving 17 bases between. The CDR3 runs to 16 residues. DNA of the CDR3: TGTGCCAGCAGTTACGGGCCCCTCCTGGGAGGCACTGAAGCTTTCTTT. This encodes CASSYGPLLGGTEAFF.

In its sample, this clone was seen a few times. The CDR3 loop reads CAGSQGSNQPQHF. CDR3 in DNA: TGTGCTGGGAGTCAGGGTAGCAATCAGCCCCAGCATTTT. This chain links TRBV12-5 with TRBJ1-5; D might be TRBD1 (5 bases). Germline-derived CDR1 and CDR2 are LGHNT and FRNRAP. The CDR3 loop spans 13 amino acids. Between the trimmed V and J ends, which lost 11 bases and 0 bases, there was a span of 11 bases.

The J gene is TRBJ2-4, the V gene TRBV19; D unclear. CDR1 and CDR2 from the germline V gene are LNHDA and SQIVND (reference sequence). Trimming left V 4 bases short and J 1 base short, with 11 bases between. The CDR3 contains 15 residues. The CDR3 loop reads CASSSASRAKNIQYF. CDR3 coding DNA: TGTGCCAGTAGTAGCGCAAGTAGGGCCAAAAACATTCAGTACTTC.

The rearrangement joins TRBV9 to TRBJ1-1; no reliable D call. Trimming took off 4 bases at V and 6 bases at J, with 19 bases between the two ends. Germline assignment: CDR1 SGDLS and CDR2 YYNGEE. The CDR3 spans 15 residues. The CDR3 here is CASSPDPPVTSEAFF. The CDR3 region has the DNA TGTGCCAGCAGCCCCGATCCCCCAGTGACCTCTGAAGCTTTCTTT. Drawing the rest from reference TRBV9 and TRBJ1-1, the complete variable domain is DSGVTQTPKHLITATGQRVTLRCSPRSGDLSVYWYQQSLDQGLQFLIQYYNGEERAKGNILERFSAQQFPDLHSELNLSSLELGDSALYFCASSPDPPVTSEAFFGQGTRLTVV.

V is TRBV7-8 and J is TRBJ1-1; the D gene is possibly TRBD1 (5 bases). CDR3 size: 13 residues. V lost 3 bases to trimming and J lost 2 bases, with 7 bases between them. CDR1 is SGHVS, CDR2 FQNEAQ, per germline. CDR3: CASSLQGNTEAFF. The CDR3 DNA sequence: TGTGCCAGCAGCTTGCAGGGAAACACTGAAGCTTTCTTT.

J is TRBJ1-5 and V is TRBV15; D gene unclear. Germline loops: CDR1 LNHNV, CDR2 YYDKDF (reference sequence). The CDR3 totals 16 residues. Trimming took 0 bases from V and 0 from J, leaving 9 bases between them. The CDR3 loop reads CATSRENRVSNQPQHF. In DNA, the CDR3 is TGTGCCACCAGCAGAGAAAACAGAGTTAGCAATCAGCCCCAGCATTTT.

V usage is TRBV7-9 and J usage is TRBJ1-4; perhaps TRBD1 as D (6 bases). CDR1 is SEHNR and CDR2 is FQNEAQ in the germline V gene (reference sequence). The CDR3 spans 14 residues. V shed 3 bases and J shed 7 bases, with 12 bases lying between them. The CDR3 DNA reads TGTGCCAGCAGCTTTGGCAGGGGTCGTGAAAAACTGTTTTTT. Its translation is CASSFGRGREKLFF.

This clone turned up a few times. The V gene is TRBV18, the J gene TRBJ1-2; 10 positions agree with TRBD1. The CDR3 has 13 amino acids. With 3 bases clipped from V and 6 bases from J, the junction kept 1 base outside the gene matches. Germline V CDR1 and CDR2: KGHSH, LQKENI. This chain's CDR3 is CASSPGQGHGYTF. The CDR3 nucleotides are TGTGCCAGCTCACCGGGACAGGGGCATGGCTACACCTTC.

The chain recombines TRBV10-3 with TRBJ2-1; 7 nucleotides match TRBD1. Germline V lookup: CDR1 ENHRY, CDR2 SYGVKD. V lost 2 bases to trimming and J lost 7 bases; unmatched junction nucleotides: 8. The CDR3 is 15 residues long. The CDR3 DNA reads TGTGCCATCAGTGAGACTAGACAGGGTGGGAATGAGCAGTTCTTC. Its protein is CAISETRQGGNEQFF.

The chain employs TRBV7-2 and TRBJ1-5; D is uncertain. Germline lookup yields CDR1 SGHTA and CDR2 FQGNSA. V dropped 2 bases and J dropped 4 bases, with 6 bases sitting between them. The CDR3 covers 13 residues. CDR3 protein: CASSLSGNQPQHF. The CDR3, as DNA: TGTGCCAGCAGCTTATCTGGGAATCAGCCCCAGCATTTT.

The gene calls are TRBV7-6 and TRBJ1-5, with 11 bases matching TRBD1. Losses at the gene ends were 0 bases for V and 6 bases for J; bases not matched to a gene: 7. The CDR3 contains 17 residues. From germline, CDR1 is SGHVS and CDR2 FNYEAQ. CDR3 loop: CASSLAAGTGGSQPQHF. As DNA, the CDR3 is TGTGCCAGCAGCTTAGCCGCCGGGACAGGGGGTTCTCAGCCCCAGCATTTT.

The chain links TRBV7-8 to TRBJ2-7; possible D gene TRBD1, 5 bases. V dropped 3 bases and J dropped 7 bases, with 13 bases sitting between them. The length of the CDR3 is 13 residues. CDR1 and CDR2 (germline): SGHVS, FQNEAQ. As DNA, the CDR3 is TGTGCCAGCAGCTTCATAAGGGGAAGAGAGCAGTACGTC. Encoded protein: CASSFIRGREQYV.

The chain joins TRBV11-3 to TRBJ2-3, with 8 bases aligning to TRBD1. The V gene end was trimmed by 8 bases and the J gene end by 6 bases; junction bases not matched to a gene: 7. CDR3 length: 13 residues. CDR1 is SGHNT, CDR2 YENEEA, per germline. DNA for the CDR3: TGTGCCAGCCGGGACAGGAGTTCGGATACGCAGTATTTT. This gives the protein CASRDRSSDTQYF. Combining the CDR3 with reference TRBV11-3 and TRBJ2-3 gives the whole variable domain EAGVVQSPRYKIIEKKQPVAFWCNPISGHNTLYWYLQNLGQGPELLIRYENEEAVDDSQLPKDRFSAERLKGVDSTLKIQPAELGDSAVYLCASRDRSSDTQYFGPGTRLTVL.

The chain combines TRBV7-6 with TRBJ2-3; possibly TRBD1 for D (5 bases). The germline V and J ends were trimmed by 4 bases and 2 bases, with 13 bases remaining between them. Germline lookup yields CDR1 SGHVS and CDR2 FNYEAQ. CDR3 length: 15 residues. CDR3 protein: CASSYTAGITDTQYF. CDR3 DNA sequence: TGTGCCAGCAGCTACACGGCAGGGATCACAGATACGCAGTATTTT.

The gene calls are TRBV7-9 and TRBJ2-3, with D perhaps matching TRBD1 (6 bases). This CDR3 has 15 amino acids. V was shortened by 1 base and J by 2 bases, with 10 bases between the two germline ends. Germline V gene lookup returns CDR1 SEHNR and CDR2 FQNEAQ (reference sequence). Written as DNA, the CDR3 is TGTGCCAGCAGCTTAGTGGACAGCTACACAGATACGCAGTATTTT. Residues: CASSLVDSYTDTQYF. The full variable domain, in which reference TRBV7-9 and TRBJ2-3 provide the parts outside the CDR3, is DTGVSQNPRHKITKRGQNVTFRCDPISEHNRLYWYRQTLGQGPEFLTYFQNEAQLEKSRLLSDRFSAERPKGSFSTLEIQRTEQGDSAMYLCASSLVDSYTDTQYFGPGTRLTVL.

The CDR3 sequence: CASSIPSSTNYGYTF. CDR3 in DNA: TGTGCCAGTAGTATTCCTTCCTCCACTAACTATGGCTACACCTTC. The rearrangement links TRBV19 to TRBJ1-2, with unresolved D. The CDR3 has 15 amino acids. V was pared by 3 bases and J by 0 bases, with 11 bases between. The V gene's germline CDR1 is LNHDA and CDR2 SQIVND (reference sequence).

V gene TRBV29-1 combines with J gene TRBJ2-7; perhaps TRBD1 as D (6 bases). Trimming took off 2 bases at V and 6 bases at J, with 17 bases between the two ends. The CDR3 is 14 amino acids. Germline CDR1 SQVTM, CDR2 ANQGSEA. The CDR3 region has the DNA TGCAGCGTTGAAACCTCCACAGGGAAGAGCGAGCAGTACTTC. Translation: CSVETSTGKSEQYF.